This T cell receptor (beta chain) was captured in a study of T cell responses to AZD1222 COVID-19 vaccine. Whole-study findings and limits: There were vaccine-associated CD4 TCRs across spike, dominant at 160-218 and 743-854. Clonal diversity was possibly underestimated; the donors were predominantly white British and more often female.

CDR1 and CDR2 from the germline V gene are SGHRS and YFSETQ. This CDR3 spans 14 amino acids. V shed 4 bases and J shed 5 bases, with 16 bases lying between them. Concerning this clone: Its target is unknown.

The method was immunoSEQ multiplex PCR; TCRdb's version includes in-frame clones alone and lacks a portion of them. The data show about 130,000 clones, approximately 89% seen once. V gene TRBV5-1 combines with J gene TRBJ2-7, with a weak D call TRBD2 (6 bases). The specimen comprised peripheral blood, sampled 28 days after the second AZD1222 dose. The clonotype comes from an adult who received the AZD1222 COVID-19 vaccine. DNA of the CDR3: TGCGCCAGCAGCGCGGGGAATCCCACCCACGAGCAGTACTTC. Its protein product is CASSAGNPTHEQYF.